Below, 15 T cell receptor beta chains from the same sample are listed, as sequenced in a study of blood T cells in healthy people across ages. The second PCR ran roughly 7 to 12 cycles with a sample-barcoded 5' primer and J-beta primers. TCRdb reprocessed the 5' RACE reads with MiXCR, giving one entry per CDR3 protein. The table lists 650,000 to 1,000,000 distinct CDR3 sequences, roughly 34% of them singletons. What was sequenced was blood. These receptors were taken from a man aged 18-30 years in good health.

Comments on this clonotype: This may come from a read error, since a much larger clone is one base off. The DNA of the CDR3 is TGTGCCAGCAGCTTCCGACAGGGGGCAATTCCTGACGAGCAGTACTTC. It translates to CASSFRQGAIPDEQYF. The rearrangement joins TRBV7-2 to TRBJ2-7, with 10 bases matching TRBD1. The germline gives CDR1 SGHTA, CDR2 FQGNSA. The CDR3 consists of 16 residues. J lost 5 bases, V lost 3 bases, and 10 bases had no gene match.

In its sample, this clonotype was seen a few times. The V gene is TRBV20-1, the J gene TRBJ1-2; D might be TRBD1 (5 bases). Looked up from germline, CDR1 is DFQATT and CDR2 is SNEGSKA (reference sequence). The CDR3 contains 14 residues. Deletions cut 7 bases from V and 9 bases from J, with 24 bases between. The CDR3 sequence is CSGVAVGGSGRYTF. The CDR3 bases are TGCAGTGGCGTCGCGGTTGGGGGGAGTGGTCGCTACACCTTC.

This clonotype was counted only a few times. The V gene is TRBV20-1, the J gene TRBJ1-6; 7 nucleotides line up with TRBD1. J was trimmed by 7 bases and V by 6 bases; bases with no gene match: 9. The CDR3 contains 14 residues. Germline loops: CDR1 DFQATT, CDR2 SNEGSKA (reference sequence). CDR3 bases: TGCAGTGCGCCAACGACAGGGCGAAATTCACCCCTCCACTTT. Its translation is CSAPTTGRNSPLHF.

The chain joins TRBV25-1 to TRBJ1-6, with a tentative D call TRBD1 (5 bases). Looked up from germline, CDR1 is MGHDK and CDR2 is SYGVNS. This CDR3 region has 12 residues. The V gene lost 1 base and the J gene lost 17 bases, with 12 bases spanning the gap. The CDR3 nucleotides are TGTGCCAGCAGTGAATCTGGGGCCGCCTTCCACTTT. Translating it yields CASSESGAAFHF. Full variable domain (missing parts from reference TRBV25-1 and TRBJ1-6): EADIYQTPRYLVIGTGKKITLECSQTMGHDKMYWYQQDPGMELHLIHYSYGVNSTEKGDLSSESTVSRIRTEHFPLTLESARPSHTSQYLCASSESGAAFHFGNGTRLTVT.

The sample holds one count of this clonotype. The rearrangement uses TRBV5-1 and TRBJ2-5; D possibly corresponds to TRBD1 (6 bases). The CDR3 loop spans 14 amino acids. Trimming pared 1 base from V and 11 bases from J, leaving 18 bases between. Germline CDR1 and CDR2: SGHRS and YFSETQ. CDR3 in amino acids: CASSLQTGGNEQYF. The CDR3 region has the DNA TGCGCCAGCAGCTTGCAGACAGGCGGCAATGAGCAGTACTTC.

The gene calls are TRBV20-1 and TRBJ1-5; 9 nucleotides line up with TRBD1. V trimming: 6 bases; J trimming: 7 bases; junction bases outside the gene matches: 13. This CDR3 is 15 amino acids long. Germline V gene sequence: CDR1 DFQATT, CDR2 SNEGSKA (reference sequence). As DNA, the CDR3 is TGCAGTGCAATACAGGGGGCGTCAATCCGGCAGCCCCAGCATTTT. Amino acids: CSAIQGASIRQPQHF.

This clonotype was counted only a few times. V gene TRBV4-3 combines with J gene TRBJ1-2; D not resolved. V gave up 1 base and J gave up 2 bases, with 11 bases separating them. CDR1 and CDR2 (germline): LGHNA, YSLEER. The CDR3 spans 15 residues. CDR3 residues: CASSQGFDGNYGYTF. The CDR3, as DNA: TGCGCCAGCAGCCAAGGCTTCGACGGGAACTATGGCTACACCTTC.

The V and J genes are TRBV20-1 and TRBJ2-7; 8 positions match TRBD1. This CDR3 region has 14 residues. J lost 0 bases, V lost 5 bases, and 6 bases had no gene match. In germline, CDR1 is DFQATT, CDR2 SNEGSKA (reference sequence). The CDR3 reads CSALGQATSYEQYF. The CDR3 DNA reads as TGCAGTGCTTTGGGACAGGCGACCTCCTACGAGCAGTACTTC.

The chain has TRBV2 and TRBJ2-1; 8 positions match TRBD2. The DNA end lines up better with TRBJ2-7; the J call may be wrong. Germline V CDR1 and CDR2: SNHLY, FYNNEI. CDR3 length: 16 residues. The CDR3 sequence: CASSDLGGGTYNEQYF. Here the CDR3 DNA reads TGTGCCAGCAGTGACTTGGGCGGGGGGACCTACAATGAGCAGTACTTC.

This clonotype was recorded many times. The chain recombines TRBV12-3 or TRBV12-4 with TRBJ2-3; D is uncertain. V dropped 5 bases and J dropped 7 bases, with 13 bases sitting between them. The CDR3 runs 13 residues. The CDR3 sequence is CASSPSPLNTQYF. DNA of the CDR3: TGTGCCAGCAGTCCGTCCCCCTTGAATACGCAGTATTTT.

The rearrangement links TRBV3-1 to TRBJ1-6, with D possibly matching TRBD1 (5 bases). V lost 6 bases, J lost 5 bases, and 11 bases lay in between. The CDR3 has 14 amino acids. Germline-derived CDR1 and CDR2 are LGHDT and YNNKEL (reference sequence). CDR3 nucleotide sequence: TGTGCCAGCAGTCCCGGGACCAATAATTCACCCCTCCACTTT. This gives the protein CASSPGTNNSPLHF.

A note on this clonotype: This may stem from a read error, because a much larger clone lies one nucleotide away. The rearrangement joins TRBV7-9 to TRBJ2-7, with a possible D match to TRBD2 (6 bases). V was trimmed by 4 bases and J by 7 bases, leaving 14 bases between them. The CDR3 spans 13 residues. The germline V gene encodes CDR1 SEHNR and CDR2 FQNEAQ (reference sequence). CDR3 DNA sequence: TGTGCCAGCAGCTGGGACTCCCGAAATGAGCAGTACTTC. It specifies CASSWDSRNEQYF.

The chain uses TRBV2 and TRBJ2-1; TRBD2 might be the D (5 bases). The germline V gene encodes CDR1 SNHLY and CDR2 FYNNEI. Trimming stripped 7 bases from V and 0 bases from J, with 7 bases between. The CDR3 covers 13 residues. CDR3 bases: TGTGCCAGCATCCGGGGCTCCTACAATGAGCAGTTCTTC. Translation gives CASIRGSYNEQFF.

The sample holds one count of this clonotype. This chain uses TRBV7-9 with TRBJ2-1; TRBD1 aligns across 9 bases. The CDR3 spans 14 residues. The germline CDR1 and CDR2 sequences are SEHNR and FQNEAQ (reference sequence). With V trimmed by 5 bases and J by 9 bases, 8 bases remained unmatched. The CDR3 loop is CASSTRQGVSEQFF. DNA for the CDR3: TGTGCCAGCAGCACCCGACAGGGGGTCAGTGAGCAGTTCTTC.

The chain employs TRBV20-1 and TRBJ1-1; no definite D call. The V end lost 0 bases, the J end lost 5 bases, and 7 bases lay between the germline ends. Germline loops: CDR1 DFQATT, CDR2 SNEGSKA (reference sequence). The CDR3 has 12 residues. In DNA, the CDR3 is TGCAGTGCTAGAGATCCTCTTACTGAAGCTTTCTTT. Encoded protein: CSARDPLTEAFF.